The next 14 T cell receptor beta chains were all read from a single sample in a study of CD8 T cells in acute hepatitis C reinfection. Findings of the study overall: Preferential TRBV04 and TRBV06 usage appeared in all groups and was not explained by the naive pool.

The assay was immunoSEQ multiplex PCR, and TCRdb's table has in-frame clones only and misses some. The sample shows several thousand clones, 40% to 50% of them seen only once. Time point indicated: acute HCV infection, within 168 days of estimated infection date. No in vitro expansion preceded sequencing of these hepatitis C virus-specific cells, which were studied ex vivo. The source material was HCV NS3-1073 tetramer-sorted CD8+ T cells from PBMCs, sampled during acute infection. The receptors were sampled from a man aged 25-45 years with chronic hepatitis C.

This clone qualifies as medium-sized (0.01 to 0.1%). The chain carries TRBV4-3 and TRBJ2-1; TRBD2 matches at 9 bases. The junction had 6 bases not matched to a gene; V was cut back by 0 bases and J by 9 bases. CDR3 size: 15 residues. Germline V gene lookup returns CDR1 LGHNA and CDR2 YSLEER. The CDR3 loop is CASSQEPSGEGEQFF. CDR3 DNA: TGCGCCAGCAGCCAAGAGCCTAGCGGGGAAGGTGAGCAGTTCTTC.

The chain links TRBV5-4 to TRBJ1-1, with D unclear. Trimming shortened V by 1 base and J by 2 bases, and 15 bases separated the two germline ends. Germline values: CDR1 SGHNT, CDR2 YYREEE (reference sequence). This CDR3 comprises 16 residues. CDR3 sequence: CASSLYRGTSNTEAFF. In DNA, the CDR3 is TGTGCCAGCAGCTTGTATCGTGGCACTTCTAACACTGAAGCTTTCTTT.

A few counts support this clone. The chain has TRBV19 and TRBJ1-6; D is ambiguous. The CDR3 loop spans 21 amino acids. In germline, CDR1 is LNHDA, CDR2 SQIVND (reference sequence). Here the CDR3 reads CARAPRWPSKRLINFNSPLHF. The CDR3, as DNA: TGTGCTCGGGCGCCCCGATGGCCTTCCAAGCGCCTAATAAATTTTAATTCACCCCTCCACTTT.

The CDR3 reads CASSQEVQGGKGEAFF. CDR3 DNA: TGTGCCAGCAGCCAAGAAGTGCAAGGGGGCAAAGGTGAAGCTTTCTTT. This chain links TRBV4-2 with TRBJ1-1; 7 nucleotides line up with TRBD1. CDR1 is LGHNA and CDR2 is YNFKEQ in the germline V gene. This CDR3 contains 16 residues. J lost 7 bases, V lost 0 bases, and 11 bases had no gene match.

CDR3 region: CASSQEAGSEQFF. In nucleotides, the CDR3 is TGCGCCAGCAGCCAGGAAGCGGGGAGTGAGCAGTTCTTC. The chain couples TRBV4-1 to TRBJ2-1; 7 bases map to TRBD2. Germline V gene lookup returns CDR1 MGHRA and CDR2 YSYEKL. The CDR3 is 13 residues long. Trimming at V came to 3 bases and at J to 9 bases, leaving 5 bases not matched to a gene.

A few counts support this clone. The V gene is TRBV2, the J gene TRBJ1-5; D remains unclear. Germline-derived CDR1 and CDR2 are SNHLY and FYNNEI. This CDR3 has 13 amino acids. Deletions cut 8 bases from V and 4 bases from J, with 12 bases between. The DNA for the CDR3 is TGTGCCAGCCTTCGGAGGAATAATCAGCCCCAGCATTTT. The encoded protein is CASLRRNNQPQHF.

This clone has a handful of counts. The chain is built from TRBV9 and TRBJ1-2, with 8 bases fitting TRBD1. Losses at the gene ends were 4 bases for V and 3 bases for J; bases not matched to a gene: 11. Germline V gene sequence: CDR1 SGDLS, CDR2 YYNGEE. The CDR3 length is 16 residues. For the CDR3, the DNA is TGTGCCAGCAGCCCCCCCGAGGGACAGGACCACTATGGCTACACCTTC. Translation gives CASSPPEGQDHYGYTF. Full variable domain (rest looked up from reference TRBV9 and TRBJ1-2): DSGVTQTPKHLITATGQRVTLRCSPRSGDLSVYWYQQSLDQGLQFLIQYYNGEERAKGNILERFSAQQFPDLHSELNLSSLELGDSALYFCASSPPEGQDHYGYTFGSGTRLTVV.

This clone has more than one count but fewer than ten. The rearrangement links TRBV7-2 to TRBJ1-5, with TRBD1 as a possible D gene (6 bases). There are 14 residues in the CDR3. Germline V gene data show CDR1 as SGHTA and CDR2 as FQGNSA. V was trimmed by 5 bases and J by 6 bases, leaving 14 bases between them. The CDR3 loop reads CASSQEQGSQPQHF. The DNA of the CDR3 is TGTGCCAGCAGCCAAGAGCAGGGGAGTCAGCCCCAGCATTTT. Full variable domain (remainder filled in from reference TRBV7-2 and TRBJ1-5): GAGVSQSPSNKVTEKGKDVELRCDPISGHTALYWYRQSLGQGLEFLIYFQGNSAPDKSGLPSDRFSAERTGGSVSTLTIQRTQQEDSAVYLCASSQEQGSQPQHFGDGTRLSIL.

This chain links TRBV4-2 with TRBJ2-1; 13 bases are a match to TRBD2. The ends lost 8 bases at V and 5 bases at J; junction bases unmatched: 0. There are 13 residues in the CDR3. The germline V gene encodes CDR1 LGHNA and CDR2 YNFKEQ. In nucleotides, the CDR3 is TGTGCCAGCGGGACTAGCGGGGACAATGAGCAGTTCTTC. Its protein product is CASGTSGDNEQFF.

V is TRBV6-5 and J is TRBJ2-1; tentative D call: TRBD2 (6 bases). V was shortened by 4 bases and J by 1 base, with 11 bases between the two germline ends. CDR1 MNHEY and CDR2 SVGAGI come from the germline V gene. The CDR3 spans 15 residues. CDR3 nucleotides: TGTGCCAGCAGTTTTATGCGGGATTCCTACAATGAGCAGTTCTTC. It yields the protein CASSFMRDSYNEQFF.

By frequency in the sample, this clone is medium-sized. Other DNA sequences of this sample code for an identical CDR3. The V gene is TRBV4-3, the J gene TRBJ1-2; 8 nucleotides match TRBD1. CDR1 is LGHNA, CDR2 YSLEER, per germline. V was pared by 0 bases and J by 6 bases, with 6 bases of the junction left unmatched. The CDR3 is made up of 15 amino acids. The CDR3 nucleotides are TGCGCCAGCAGCCAAGAACCGACAGGGGTCGATGGCTACACCTTC. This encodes CASSQEPTGVDGYTF.

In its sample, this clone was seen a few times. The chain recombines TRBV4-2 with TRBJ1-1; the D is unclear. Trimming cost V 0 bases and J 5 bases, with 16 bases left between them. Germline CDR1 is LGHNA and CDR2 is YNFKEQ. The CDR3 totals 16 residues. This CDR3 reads CASSQEMGAGWTEAFF. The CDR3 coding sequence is TGTGCCAGCAGCCAAGAGATGGGTGCGGGTTGGACTGAAGCTTTCTTT.

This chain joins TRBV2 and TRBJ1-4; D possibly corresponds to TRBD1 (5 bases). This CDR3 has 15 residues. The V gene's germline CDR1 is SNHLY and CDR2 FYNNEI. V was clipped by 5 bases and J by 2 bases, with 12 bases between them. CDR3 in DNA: TGTGCCAGCAGTTCGGCAGGGAATACTAATGAAAAACTGTTTTTT. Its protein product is CASSSAGNTNEKLFF.

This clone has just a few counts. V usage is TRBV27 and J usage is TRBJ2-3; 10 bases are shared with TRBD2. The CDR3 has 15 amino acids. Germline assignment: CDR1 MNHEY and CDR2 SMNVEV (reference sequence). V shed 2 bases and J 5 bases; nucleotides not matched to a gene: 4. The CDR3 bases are TGTGCCAGCAGTTTAGGGGTAGCGGGAGGAGATACGCAGTATTTT. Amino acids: CASSLGVAGGDTQYF.